This T cell receptor beta chain appears in the sequencing data of a study of blood T cell repertoires in COVID-19. Germline values: CDR1 SGHTA, CDR2 FQGTGA. This CDR3 contains 14 residues. The V end lost 5 bases, the J end lost 6 bases, and 16 bases lay between the germline ends. Data came from immunoSEQ multiplex PCR; TCRdb stores just in-frame clones and leaves some out. The repertoire has approximately 180,000 clones, approximately 79% of them found once; the top ten carry less than 30%. The chain uses TRBV7-3 and TRBJ1-1; maybe TRBD1 (6 bases). Sample: peripheral blood. The clonotype comes from a woman between 65 and 79 years old with acute or convalescent COVID-19. As DNA, the CDR3 is TGTGCCAGCAGCCGATTCACCAGGGGCTCTGAAGCTTTCTTT. Its translation is CASSRFTRGSEAFF.